One sample yielded the 26 T cell receptor beta chains listed below, sequenced in a study of T cells in Graves' hyperthyroidism and ophthalmopathy. Regions amplified from RNA transcripts were the TCR beta CDR3 regions. The study used the HTBI primer set for a first-round RT-PCR of the TCR CDR3. TCRdb reprocessed the multiplex PCR reads with MiXCR, giving one entry per CDR3 protein. The sample lists 480,000 or so distinct CDR3 sequences; around an eighth were seen once. Sequencing was done on a sample of blood. The receptors were sampled from a woman younger than 30 with Graves' hyperthyroidism.

This clonotype was seen ten or more times. V usage is TRBV7-2 and J usage is TRBJ2-7; weak D call: TRBD2 (6 bases). V lost 5 bases and J lost 6, with 20 bases in between. The CDR3 sequence is 15 residues long. CDR1 and CDR2 from the germline V gene are SGHTA and FQGNSA. The CDR3 is CASSVRLVPSPEQYF. The CDR3 DNA follows: TGTGCCAGCAGCGTCCGACTAGTACCCTCCCCCGAGCAGTACTTC.

This clonotype has ten or more counts. This chain uses TRBV28 with TRBJ1-2; no clear D. The CDR3 extends over 15 amino acids. CDR1 is MDHEN and CDR2 is SYDVKM in the germline V gene. Trimming removed 6 bases at V and 4 bases at J, with 18 bases between. CDR3 sequence reads: CASRTTSDGVYGYTF. Written as DNA, the CDR3 is TGTGCCAGCAGAACTACTTCCGACGGAGTCTATGGCTACACCTTC.

About this clonotype: A much larger clone is a single base away; this may be a read error. The J gene is TRBJ1-5, the V gene TRBV28; D perhaps matches TRBD1 (6 bases). CDR3 length: 14 amino acids. Germline CDR1 and CDR2: MDHEN and SYDVKM. V lost 6 bases, J lost 6 bases, and 15 bases lay in between. The CDR3 reads CASSWDIRLQPQHF. In DNA, the CDR3 is TGTGCCAGCAGCTGGGACATCCGCCTTCAGCCCCAGCATTTT.

The chain recombines TRBV4-1 with TRBJ1-5; 10 nucleotides line up with TRBD1. V lost 1 base and J lost 7; bases outside the gene matches: 7. CDR3 length equals 16 residues. Germline CDR1 MGHRA, CDR2 YSYEKL. CDR3 in amino acids: CASSQVRQGARQPQHF. CDR3 in DNA: TGCGCCAGCAGCCAAGTACGACAGGGGGCCAGACAGCCCCAGCATTTT.

This clonotype was counted at least ten times. The chain carries TRBV27 and TRBJ1-4, with a weak D call TRBD1 (6 bases). Germline CDR1 and CDR2: MNHEY and SMNVEV (reference sequence). This CDR3 region has 13 residues. V gave up 4 bases and J gave up 8 bases, with 11 bases separating them. The CDR3 DNA is TGTGCCAGCAGTTACAGGGTTGGCGAAAAACTGTTTTTT. Translating gives CASSYRVGEKLFF.

In this sample, this clonotype turned up many times. V gene TRBV10-3 combines with J gene TRBJ2-1, with unresolved D. V lost 7 bases and J lost 0, with 4 bases in between. Germline V gives CDR1 ENHRY, CDR2 SYGVKD. The CDR3 is 12 amino acids. The CDR3 spells CAITSSYNEQFF. Written as DNA, the CDR3 is TGTGCCATCACTAGCTCCTACAATGAGCAGTTCTTC.

The table lists this clonotype with many counts. The V and J genes are TRBV5-6 and TRBJ2-7; no firm D call. Trimming took off 1 base at V and 3 bases at J, with 5 bases between the two ends. Germline-derived CDR1 and CDR2 are SGHDT and YYEEEE. There are 12 residues in the CDR3. The CDR3 here is CASSLRRYEQYF. CDR3 DNA sequence: TGTGCCAGCAGCTTGAGACGCTACGAGCAGTACTTC.

Comment on this clonotype: Given a much more abundant clone one base away, this may be a read error. The DNA is omitted, as the CDR3 cannot be located on it reliably, and the CDR3 follows TCRdb's listing. The rearrangement links TRBV2 to TRBJ2-1; the D segment call TRBD2 is taken from the table without a DNA check. Termini included, the CDR3 measures 13 amino acids. Germline V gene data show CDR1 as SNHLY and CDR2 as FYNNEI. CDR3 protein: CASWGLGSLEQSF.

This clonotype was picked up many times. This chain uses TRBV30 with TRBJ2-3; D is unclear. Per the germline V gene, CDR1 is GTSNPN and CDR2 is SVGIG (reference sequence). The CDR3 consists of 12 residues. Trimming stripped 0 bases from V and 7 bases from J, with 8 bases between. The CDR3 sequence: CAWSVEVNTQYF. DNA for the CDR3: TGTGCCTGGAGTGTTGAAGTAAATACGCAGTATTTT.

The chain couples TRBV19 to TRBJ1-1; no definite D call. The CDR3 runs to 14 residues. The germline gives CDR1 LNHDA, CDR2 SQIVND (reference sequence). V was cut by 3 bases and J by 1 base, with 9 bases left in between. The CDR3 DNA is TGTGCCAGTAGTATCGGGATAGCGAACACTGAAGCTTTCTTT. It yields the protein CASSIGIANTEAFF.

The chain links TRBV9 to TRBJ2-3; TRBD2 aligns across 8 bases. Germline values: CDR1 SGDLS, CDR2 YYNGEE. This CDR3 contains 15 residues. V lost 0 bases, J lost 3 bases, and 3 bases stayed unmatched. The CDR3 DNA follows: TGTGCCAGCAGCGTAGCGGGAGGGCAAACAGATACGCAGTATTTT. Translation: CASSVAGGQTDTQYF.

This clonotype was observed at least ten times. V usage is TRBV20-1 and J usage is TRBJ2-7; D may be TRBD1 (5 bases). This CDR3 spans 13 amino acids. Trimming pared 0 bases from V and 5 bases from J, leaving 11 bases between. Germline CDR1 reads DFQATT; CDR2 reads SNEGSKA (reference sequence). CDR3 residues: CSARDGAVDEQYF. Here the CDR3 DNA reads TGCAGTGCTAGAGATGGGGCGGTCGACGAGCAGTACTTC.

This clonotype was seen repeatedly, ten times or more. The V call is TRBV12-3 or TRBV12-4, the J call TRBJ2-4; 8 bases map to TRBD1. With V trimmed by 6 bases and J by 2 bases, 12 bases remained unmatched. The length of the CDR3 is 17 residues. This chain's CDR3 is CASSLNTGGSTKNIQYF. For the CDR3, the DNA is TGTGCCAGCAGCCTCAACACAGGGGGTAGTACCAAAAACATTCAGTACTTC.

The CDR3 here is CASSPYQGYGANVLTF. CDR3 nucleotides: TGTGCCAGCTCACCATACCAGGGATACGGGGCCAACGTCCTGACTTTC. This chain joins TRBV18 and TRBJ2-6, with D tentatively TRBD1 (5 bases). The CDR3 runs 16 residues. CDR1 and CDR2 from the germline V gene are KGHSH and LQKENI. Trimming left V 2 bases short and J 4 bases short, with 12 bases between.

The chain is built from TRBV5-1 and TRBJ1-2; a possible D gene is TRBD1 (5 bases). There are 17 residues in the CDR3. Germline values: CDR1 SGHRS, CDR2 YFSETQ. The V and J ends lost 0 bases and 0 bases respectively, with 15 bases between them. The CDR3, as DNA: TGCGCCAGCAGCTTGGGGACGGGACGCGGAGCTAACTATGGCTACACCTTC. Its translation: CASSLGTGRGANYGYTF.

This clonotype was picked up a small number of times. V and J are TRBV4-1 and TRBJ2-1; TRBD2 aligns across 7 bases. CDR3 length: 17 amino acids. CDR1 MGHRA and CDR2 YSYEKL come from the germline V gene. V shed 1 base, J shed 6 bases, and the junction held 12 bases outside the gene matches. Here the CDR3 DNA reads TGCGCCAGCAGCCAAGGTGGGGAGGGAGGGCCTGGCAATGAGCAGTTCTTC. Amino acids: CASSQGGEGGPGNEQFF.

This clonotype came up many times. The chain links TRBV12-3 or TRBV12-4 to TRBJ2-2; D ambiguous. V was pared by 2 bases and J by 1 base, with 5 bases between. The CDR3 extends over 14 amino acids. Here the CDR3 DNA reads TGTGCCAGCAGTTTAAGGAGGAACACCGGGGAGCTGTTTTTT. Translation gives CASSLRRNTGELFF.

In regard to this clonotype: A much larger clone sits a single nucleotide away, making a read error possible. The chain combines TRBV30 with TRBJ2-3; 9 bases map to TRBD2. Germline V gene lookup returns CDR1 GTSNPN and CDR2 SVGIG (reference sequence). The CDR3 length is 15 residues. Written as DNA, the CDR3 is TGTGCCCGGAGTGTAGCGGGAGTTAGTACAGATACGCAGTATTTT. Translation gives CARSVAGVSTDTQYF.

This clonotype was observed a few times. The rearrangement links TRBV4-2 to TRBJ2-3; D might be TRBD2 (5 bases). The V gene's germline CDR1 is LGHNA and CDR2 YNFKEQ. CDR3 length equals 19 residues. V lost 0 bases, J lost 1 base, and 20 bases lay in between. The CDR3 DNA sequence: TGTGCCAGCAGCCAAGACGTGACCCGATTTCTGAGGGGCACAGATACGCAGTATTTT. It codes for CASSQDVTRFLRGTDTQYF.

This clonotype has ten or more counts. The V and J genes are TRBV6-1 and TRBJ1-2; TRBD1 matches 7 bases. The V segment lost 6 bases and the J segment 7 bases; nucleotides outside the gene matches: 8. Germline loops: CDR1 MNHNS, CDR2 SASEGT. The CDR3 runs to 13 residues. As DNA, the CDR3 is TGTGCCAGCAGCATGACAGGGAAAGGTGGCTACACCTTC. It specifies CASSMTGKGGYTF.

This clonotype was observed at least ten times. The rearrangement uses TRBV27 and TRBJ1-1; 9 nucleotides match TRBD1. The germline V gene has CDR1 MNHEY and CDR2 SMNVEV (reference sequence). With 5 bases clipped from V and 8 bases from J, the junction kept 6 bases outside the gene matches. CDR3 length: 13 residues. This CDR3 is CASSRGTGTEAFF. The CDR3, as DNA: TGTGCCAGCAGTCGGGGGACAGGGACCGAAGCTTTCTTT.

Comment on this clonotype: A much larger clone lies a single base off, so this may be a read error. The chain combines TRBV11-1 with TRBJ2-3; D is uncertain. Germline loops: CDR1 SGHAT, CDR2 FQDESV (reference sequence). The CDR3 has 13 amino acids. CDR3 residues: CAISRRPADTQYF. The CDR3 region has the DNA TGTGCCATCAGCCGTCGGCCGGCAGATACGCAGTATTTT.

There are many counts of this clonotype. This chain uses TRBV29-1 with TRBJ1-1, with a weak D call TRBD1 (5 bases). The CDR3 has 13 amino acids. CDR1 is SQVTM and CDR2 is ANQGSEA in the germline V gene. Trimming pared 4 bases from V and 1 base from J, leaving 10 bases between. The CDR3 region is CSVAPGANTEAFF. CDR3 DNA: TGCAGCGTTGCCCCCGGGGCGAACACTGAAGCTTTCTTT.

There are many counts of this clonotype. The chain combines TRBV11-3 with TRBJ1-1; D gene unclear. CDR1 is SGHNT and CDR2 is YENEEA in the germline V gene. V dropped 2 bases and J dropped 6 bases, with 7 bases sitting between them. The CDR3 runs to 12 residues. CDR3 sequence reads: CASSLWPSEAFF. In DNA, the CDR3 is TGTGCCAGCAGCTTATGGCCGTCTGAAGCTTTCTTT.

This clonotype was recorded at least ten times. The rearrangement uses TRBV19 and TRBJ1-1; D ambiguous. Trimming took off 11 bases at V and 7 bases at J, with 14 bases between the two ends. The CDR3 is made up of 11 amino acids. Germline V gene data show CDR1 as LNHDA and CDR2 as SQIVND (reference sequence). The CDR3 DNA is TGTGCCGGTTTGACCTGGAATGAAGCTTTCTTT. Translating gives CAGLTWNEAFF.

This clonotype was recorded many times. The chain uses TRBV7-3 and TRBJ2-5, with D perhaps matching TRBD2 (5 bases). This CDR3 has 13 amino acids. The germline gives CDR1 SGHTA, CDR2 FQGTGA. V lost 6 bases and J lost 5, with 13 bases in between. The chain's CDR3 is CASSLGSRETQYF. In nucleotides, the CDR3 is TGTGCCAGCAGTTTAGGGAGTAGGGAGACCCAGTACTTC.